This T cell receptor beta chain was sequenced during a study of Ad26.COV2.S vaccination and SARS-CoV-2 variants. Produced via immunoSEQ multiplex PCR; TCRdb's table is partial and in-frame only. Of hundreds of thousands of clones listed, 89% are singletons. Study results and limitations: While placebo recipients had lower spike-specific TCR breadth, vaccine recipients had more. Measurements of TCR breadth and depth may have given underestimates of the total T cell responses.

As to this clone: Its antigen is not identified.

This sample's treatment: over 15 received Ad26.COV2.S at low or high dose, single or two shots; roughly five received placebo; per-sample allocation not given. Sampling took place 63 days after the first vaccine or placebo injection. A Boston donor was an adult aged 18-55 years. The V and J ends lost 3 bases and 6 bases respectively, with 14 bases between them. This CDR3 region has 14 residues. CDR1 and CDR2 (germline): LNHDA, SQIVND (reference sequence). The chain is built from TRBV19 and TRBJ1-2; possibly TRBD1 for D (5 bases). This receptor was obtained from a person between 18 and 65 years old who received the Ad26.COV2.S COVID-19 vaccine or a placebo. The source was peripheral blood, collected in a trial of Ad26.COV2.S vaccine versus placebo. The CDR3 reads CASSMSGRGNGYTF. In DNA form, the CDR3 reads TGTGCCAGTAGTATGTCCGGACGGGGGAATGGCTACACCTTC.